These 20 T cell receptor beta chains were all obtained from the same sample, sequenced in a study of preoperative IRX-2 immunotherapy in early breast cancer (dated by TCRdb to about 2019). The intended sense of this specimen's treatment or condition label: preoperative locoregional IRX-2 cytokine immunotherapy. The library was obtained by the immunoSEQ multiplex PCR assay. TCRdb carries this immuneACCESS record with in-frame sequences only. Its versions omit some clonotypes, under half of them owing to an unresolved V gene in the studies checked, with the rest unexplained. Across this sample there are tens of thousands of clones, with just under 90% seen only once. About 1.6% of the sample is held by the ten biggest clonotypes. The source was tumor tissue, collected after IRX-2 immunotherapy. The receptors were sampled from a human donor with breast cancer.

This chain joins TRBV2 and TRBJ1-2, with D possibly TRBD1 on 6 matching bases. CDR3 length: 14 amino acids. Germline CDR1 is SNHLY and CDR2 is FYNNEI. With 4 bases removed from V and 2 bases from J, the gap between germline ends came to 11 bases. The CDR3 reads CASSVGGSNYGYTF. Written as DNA, the CDR3 is TGTGCCAGCAGTGTCGGGGGCAGCAACTATGGCTACACCTTC.

Concerning this clone itself: This CDR3 is also generated by other DNA sequences in the sample. This chain connects TRBV6-8 to TRBJ1-1; D is undetermined. Germline assignment: CDR1 MNHGY and CDR2 SAAAGT. V was shortened by 3 bases and J by 2 bases, with 10 bases between the two germline ends. The CDR3 has 14 amino acids. CDR3 nucleotide sequence: TGTGCCAGCAGTTATTCGGGCCTCAACACTGAAGCTTTCTTT. It translates to CASSYSGLNTEAFF.

This chain uses TRBV5-1 with TRBJ1-4; D remains unclear. V was pared by 5 bases and J by 3 bases, with 14 bases between. Germline V lookup: CDR1 SGHRS, CDR2 YFSETQ. CDR3 length: 15 amino acids. The CDR3 reads CASRIGGISNEKLFF. The CDR3, as DNA: TGCGCCAGCAGGATTGGCGGGATATCTAATGAAAAACTGTTTTTT.

The V and J genes are TRBV23-1 and TRBJ2-3, with 11 bases identical to TRBD2. TRBV23-1 is known as an ORF, though its function is uncertain. J gave up 3 bases and V 6 bases, and 5 bases lay outside the gene matches. The CDR3 is 15 amino acids. The CDR3 nucleotides read TGCGCCAGCAGCCGAAGACTAGCGGGGACAGATACGCAGTATTTT. Its translation: CASSRRLAGTDTQYF.

The chain links TRBV18 to TRBJ1-1, with 7 bases matching TRBD1. V trimming: 2 bases; J trimming: 6 bases; junction bases outside the gene matches: 12. Germline CDR1 reads KGHSH; CDR2 reads LQKENI. CDR3 size: 16 residues. The CDR3 DNA reads as TGTGCCAGCTCACCAAGGGTACAGGGGAAGGGCGCTGAAGCTTTCTTT. Its protein product is CASSPRVQGKGAEAFF. Combining the CDR3 with reference TRBV18 and TRBJ1-1 gives the whole variable domain NAGVMQNPRHLVRRRGQEARLRCSPMKGHSHVYWYRQLPEEGLKFMVYLQKENIIDESGMPKERFSAEFPKEGPSILRIQQVVRGDSAAYFCASSPRVQGKGAEAFFGQGTRLTVV.

The rearrangement joins TRBV15 to TRBJ1-1; D is undetermined. V was clipped by 1 base and J by 2 bases, with 11 bases between them. CDR1 is LNHNV, CDR2 YYDKDF, per germline (reference sequence). The CDR3 sequence is 15 residues long. As DNA, the CDR3 is TGTGCCACCAGCAGAGTTATTTGGCCCAACACTGAAGCTTTCTTT. This gives the protein CATSRVIWPNTEAFF.

This chain connects TRBV6-8 to TRBJ2-3, with 7 bases that match TRBD1. After removal of 6 bases from V and 0 bases from J, the junction contained 6 bases not matched to a gene. Looked up from germline, CDR1 is MNHGY and CDR2 is SAAAGT. The CDR3 has 15 amino acids. The CDR3 DNA reads TGTGCCAGCAGCTCAGGGGGTCTGAGCACAGATACGCAGTATTTT. Protein product: CASSSGGLSTDTQYF.

The chain links TRBV30 to TRBJ1-2; D is unresolved. The CDR3 is 15 residues long. Germline V gene data show CDR1 as GTSNPN and CDR2 as SVGIG (reference sequence). Trimming left V 0 bases short and J 5 bases short, with 16 bases between. CDR3 residues: CAWSVLPPARYGYTF. The CDR3 DNA sequence: TGTGCCTGGAGTGTATTACCCCCGGCTCGTTATGGCTACACCTTC.

The chain has TRBV14 and TRBJ1-2; the D is unclear. There are 12 residues in the CDR3. Germline CDR1 and CDR2: SGHDN and FVKESK. Deletions cut 3 bases from V and 7 bases from J, with 9 bases between. The CDR3 DNA sequence: TGTGCCAGCAGCCAGCGGGATTCTGGCTACACCTTC. This gives the protein CASSQRDSGYTF. Full variable domain (missing parts from reference TRBV14 and TRBJ1-2): EAGVTQFPSHSVIEKGQTVTLRCDPISGHDNLYWYRRVMGKEIKFLLHFVKESKQDESGMPNNRFLAERTGGTYSTLKVQPAELEDSGVYFCASSQRDSGYTFGSGTRLTVV.

The V call is TRBV28, the J call TRBJ2-2; 9 nucleotides align to TRBD1. This CDR3 is 19 amino acids long. Unmatched junction bases numbered 19, after V lost 5 bases and J lost 6 bases. Germline lookup yields CDR1 MDHEN and CDR2 SYDVKM. CDR3 coding DNA: TGTGCCAGCAGTATCAAAAGATCGGGACAGGGAAGTAGTGCCGGGGAGCTGTTTTTT. Translation gives CASSIKRSGQGSSAGELFF.

The chain uses TRBV19 and TRBJ2-5; 14 nucleotides agree with TRBD2. Germline trimming cut 2 bases from V and 5 bases from J; bases unmatched to any gene: 10. Germline values: CDR1 LNHDA, CDR2 SQIVND (reference sequence). CDR3 length: 18 residues. CDR3 nucleotide sequence: TGTGCCAGTAGTATAAAGACTAGCGGGAGGGGTGGTTCGGAGACCCAGTACTTC. This encodes CASSIKTSGRGGSETQYF.

The genes are TRBV18 and TRBJ2-2, with D possibly matching TRBD1 (6 bases). The CDR3 has 16 residues. CDR1 is KGHSH, CDR2 LQKENI, per germline. V was trimmed by 3 bases and J by 0 bases, leaving 11 bases between them. The CDR3 nucleotides are TGTGCCAGCTCACCGGCAGGGGCCACGAACACCGGGGAGCTGTTTTTT. Residues: CASSPAGATNTGELFF.

This chain uses TRBV6-8 with TRBJ1-3; possibly TRBD1 for D (5 bases). The V gene's germline CDR1 is MNHGY and CDR2 SAAAGT. The CDR3 totals 15 residues. V lost 5 bases to trimming and J lost 0 bases, with 11 bases between them. The CDR3 DNA follows: TGTGCCAGCAGTAGACAGCCCGGCTCTGGAAACACCATATATTTT. This encodes CASSRQPGSGNTIYF.

The chain joins TRBV30 to TRBJ2-5; weak D call: TRBD2 (6 bases). Per germline, CDR1 GTSNPN and CDR2 SVGIG (reference sequence). Trimming left V 2 bases short and J 0 bases short, with 16 bases between. CDR3 length: 16 amino acids. The CDR3: CAWSMVGGLYQETQYF. The DNA of the CDR3 is TGTGCCTGGAGTATGGTGGGAGGTCTGTACCAAGAGACCCAGTACTTC.

The chain joins TRBV6-8 to TRBJ1-4; tentatively, D is TRBD1 (5 bases). Germline CDR1 reads MNHGY; CDR2 reads SAAAGT. Trimming removed 10 bases at V and 4 bases at J, with 22 bases between. CDR3 length: 16 amino acids. The CDR3 here is CATNEAVGTGNEKLFF. The DNA of the CDR3 is TGTGCCACCAACGAAGCGGTGGGGACGGGTAATGAAAAACTGTTTTTT.

The V and J genes are TRBV11-3 and TRBJ2-3, with unresolved D. Germline CDR1 and CDR2: SGHNT and YENEEA. Between the trimmed V and J ends, which lost 5 bases and 1 base, there was a span of 13 bases. The CDR3 is made up of 15 amino acids. The CDR3 loop reads CASSLSPQGTDTQYF. For the CDR3, the DNA is TGTGCCAGCAGCCTGTCGCCTCAGGGCACAGATACGCAGTATTTT.

The gene calls are TRBV12-5 and TRBJ1-6, with TRBD1 as a possible D gene (5 bases). The CDR3 covers 13 residues. Germline CDR1 LGHNT, CDR2 FRNRAP. The CDR3 reads CASTWEGNSPLHF. The CDR3 coding sequence is TGTGCCAGTACCTGGGAGGGGAATTCACCCCTCCACTTT.

The chain recombines TRBV6-8 with TRBJ2-2, with a possible D match to TRBD2 (5 bases). Germline V lookup: CDR1 MNHGY, CDR2 SAAAGT. V shed 6 bases and J shed 2 bases, with 10 bases lying between them. The CDR3 covers 14 residues. In nucleotides, the CDR3 is TGTGCCAGCAGGGAGCTAGCAAACACCGGGGAGCTGTTTTTT. This codes for CASRELANTGELFF.

The chain has TRBV11-3 and TRBJ2-5; 7 bases map to TRBD2. The length of the CDR3 is 15 residues. Germline CDR1 SGHNT, CDR2 YENEEA. Germline trimming cut 6 bases from V and 4 bases from J; bases unmatched to any gene: 11. The CDR3 is CASSRVGEGGETQYF. CDR3 DNA: TGTGCCAGCAGTAGAGTGGGGGAGGGCGGAGAGACCCAGTACTTC.

The rearrangement links TRBV6-8 to TRBJ2-7; D may be TRBD2 (6 bases). The CDR3 is 18 amino acids. V was pared by 0 bases and J by 4 bases, with 22 bases between. Germline V CDR1 and CDR2: MNHGY, SAAAGT. CDR3 nucleotide sequence: TGTGCCAGCAGTTACTCGCTTTCTAGCGTAATCTTCCGTTACGAGCAGTACTTC. The encoded protein is CASSYSLSSVIFRYEQYF.